The sequence of this T cell receptor beta chain was determined in a study of tumor-infiltrating lymphocytes in primary liver carcinoma. Study information: The cohort included men and women aged 30 to 69 years. Productive TCRbeta reads per sample were roughly 3.5 to 7.13 million, not differing by tissue.

Germline CDR1 MNHNS, CDR2 SASEGT. The ends lost 8 bases at V and 1 base at J; junction bases unmatched: 2. CDR3 length: 13 amino acids. Study-wide points: Blood had a significantly lower top-250-clone fraction than tumors did (p = 0.039).

Researchers drew blood RNA from unsorted whole blood and extracted germline DNA as well. This clonotype was seen ten or more times. Antigen: not known. TCR beta cDNA was prepared out of 450 to 500 ng total RNA by means of a constant-region primer. Construction of TCR beta libraries relied on three successive nested multiplex PCR rounds employing slightly modified ARM-PCR. A C-beta reverse primer and TRBV1-TRBV30 forward primers served in each of the first two PCR rounds, at ten to eleven cycles apiece. MiXCR, run by TCRdb on the multiplex PCR reads, gives a single entry per CDR3 protein. The sample has 300,000 to 350,000 distinct CDR3 sequences, 45% to 70% seen once.

V gene TRBV6-1 combines with J gene TRBJ2-1; 7 bases align to TRBD1. This receptor was identified in a woman aged 25 to 39 with primary liver carcinoma and hepatitis B virus infection. Material for sequencing was peripheral blood. CDR3 in DNA: TGTGCCAGCGGCAGGGGGTCCTACAATGAGCAGTTCTTC. Translation: CASGRGSYNEQFF.